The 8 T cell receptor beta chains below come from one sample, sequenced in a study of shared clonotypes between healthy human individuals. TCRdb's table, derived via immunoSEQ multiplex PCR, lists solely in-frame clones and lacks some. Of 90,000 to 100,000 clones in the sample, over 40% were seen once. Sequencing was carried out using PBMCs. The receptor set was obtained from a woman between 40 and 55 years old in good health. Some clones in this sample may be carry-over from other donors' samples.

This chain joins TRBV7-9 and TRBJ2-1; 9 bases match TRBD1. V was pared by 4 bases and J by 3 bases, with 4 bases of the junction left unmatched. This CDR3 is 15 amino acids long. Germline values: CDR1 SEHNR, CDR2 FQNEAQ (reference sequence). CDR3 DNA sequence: TGTGCCAGCAGCTCAATGACAGGGGGCTACAATGAGCAGTTCTTC. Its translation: CASSSMTGGYNEQFF.

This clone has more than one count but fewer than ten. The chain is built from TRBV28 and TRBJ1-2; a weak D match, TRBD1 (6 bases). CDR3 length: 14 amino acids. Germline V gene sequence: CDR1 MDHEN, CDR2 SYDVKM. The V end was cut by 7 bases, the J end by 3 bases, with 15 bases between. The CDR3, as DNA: TGTGCCAGCACAAAACAGGGTGCCGACTATGGCTACACCTTC. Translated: CASTKQGADYGYTF.

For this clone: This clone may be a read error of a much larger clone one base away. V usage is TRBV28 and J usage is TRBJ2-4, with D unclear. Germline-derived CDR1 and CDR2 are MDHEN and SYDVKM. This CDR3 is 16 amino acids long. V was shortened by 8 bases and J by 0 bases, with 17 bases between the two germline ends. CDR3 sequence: CASGPLLLVAKNIQYF. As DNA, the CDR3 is TGTGCCAGCGGCCCCCTACTCCTGGTAGCCAAAAACATTCAGTACTTC.

Written as DNA, the CDR3 is TGTGCCTGGAGTGTAGCGACATTCGGCAATCAGCCCCAGCATTTT. Encoded protein: CAWSVATFGNQPQHF. This chain joins TRBV30 and TRBJ1-5; D not certain. Germline assignment: CDR1 GTSNPN and CDR2 SVGIG (reference sequence). CDR3 size: 15 residues. The germline V and J ends were trimmed by 0 bases and 2 bases, with 11 bases remaining between them.

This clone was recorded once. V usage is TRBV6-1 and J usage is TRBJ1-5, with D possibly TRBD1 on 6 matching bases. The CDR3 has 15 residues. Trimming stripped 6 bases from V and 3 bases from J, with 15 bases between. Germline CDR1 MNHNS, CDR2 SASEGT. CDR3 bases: TGTGCCAGCAGCCCCGACAGGAGGTACAATCAGCCCCAGCATTTT. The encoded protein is CASSPDRRYNQPQHF.

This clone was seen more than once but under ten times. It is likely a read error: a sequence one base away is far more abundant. CDR3 residues: CASSPRENTEAFF. The CDR3 DNA follows: TGTGCCAGCAGTCCCAGGGAGAACACTGAAGCTTTCTTT. This chain connects TRBV6-6 to TRBJ1-1; perhaps TRBD1 as D (5 bases). CDR3 size: 13 residues. Trimming cost V 5 bases and J 1 base, with 8 bases left between them. Germline V gene data show CDR1 as MNHNY and CDR2 as SVGAGI (reference sequence).

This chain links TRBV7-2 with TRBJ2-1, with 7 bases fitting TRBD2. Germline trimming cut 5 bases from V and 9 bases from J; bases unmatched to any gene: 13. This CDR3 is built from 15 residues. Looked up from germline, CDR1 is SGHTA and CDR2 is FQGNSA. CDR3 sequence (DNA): TGTGCCAGCAGCAACGTAGTGGGAGGGTTTGGTGAGCAGTTCTTC. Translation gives CASSNVVGGFGEQFF.

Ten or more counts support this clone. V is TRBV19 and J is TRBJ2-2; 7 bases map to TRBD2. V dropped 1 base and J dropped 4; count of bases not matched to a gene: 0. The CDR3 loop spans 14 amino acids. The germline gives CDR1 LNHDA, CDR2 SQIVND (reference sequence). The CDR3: CASSIGGSTGELFF. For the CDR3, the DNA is TGTGCCAGTAGTATAGGCGGGAGCACCGGGGAGCTGTTTTTT.